These 19 T cell receptor beta chains came from one sample sequenced in a study of cytotoxic CD8 clonotypes in ibrutinib-treated CLL. Clones were read by immunoSEQ multiplex PCR, and TCRdb kept only the in-frame ones, dropping some. The top ten clones hold 5.1% of a sample with more than 110,000 clones, 60% to 85% of them seen once. The specimen was PBMCs, collected after 24 months of ibrutinib treatment. These receptors came from a human donor with chronic lymphocytic leukemia.

This clone was seen a handful of times. The chain is built from TRBV13 and TRBJ1-2, with 9 bases identical to TRBD1. Germline CDR1 reads PRHDT; CDR2 reads FYEKMQ (reference sequence). The CDR3 extends over 14 amino acids. Unmatched junction bases numbered 3, after V lost 6 bases and J lost 1 base. The CDR3 DNA reads TGTGCCAGCAGGGGGACAGGGCTTAACTATGGCTACACCTTC. Its protein product is CASRGTGLNYGYTF.

This rearrangement joins TRBV7-2 to TRBJ2-7; D is perhaps TRBD2 (7 bases). This CDR3 has 14 amino acids. V was cut by 1 base and J by 4 bases, with 11 bases left in between. Germline CDR1 reads SGHTA; CDR2 reads FQGNSA. The CDR3 spells CASSLEGRGYEQYF. As DNA, the CDR3 is TGTGCCAGCAGCTTAGAGGGGAGGGGGTACGAGCAGTACTTC.

The gene calls are TRBV7-2 and TRBJ2-3; no definite D call. Germline CDR1 SGHTA, CDR2 FQGNSA. The CDR3 runs to 14 residues. Trimming took 5 bases from V and 6 from J, leaving 15 bases between them. CDR3 bases: TGTGCCAGCAGCCCCCGGGTGGGCGCTGATACGCAGTATTTT. This codes for CASSPRVGADTQYF.

The V call is TRBV30, the J call TRBJ1-2, with D perhaps TRBD1 (6 bases). Germline lookup yields CDR1 GTSNPN and CDR2 SVGIG (reference sequence). V lost 6 bases, J lost 4 bases, and 18 bases lay in between. The CDR3 runs to 14 residues. CDR3 DNA sequence: TGTGCCTGCCCCTACGGGGGCAGCCGCTATGGCTACACCTTC. It yields the protein CACPYGGSRYGYTF.

CDR3 nucleotides: TGTGCCATCAGCCGGGACAGGGCAGGAGAGACCCAGTACTTC. This encodes CAISRDRAGETQYF. The chain combines TRBV10-3 with TRBJ2-5; 9 nucleotides align to TRBD1. This CDR3 comprises 14 residues. The junction had 6 bases not matched to a gene; V was cut back by 6 bases and J by 4 bases. The germline CDR1 and CDR2 sequences are ENHRY and SYGVKD.

V is TRBV6-6 and J is TRBJ1-1; D call uncertain. Germline V gives CDR1 MNHNY, CDR2 SVGAGI (reference sequence). CDR3 length equals 9 residues. Trimming took 4 bases from V and 10 from J, leaving 4 bases between them. The CDR3 protein is CASSSSAFF. DNA of the CDR3: TGTGCCAGCAGTTCGTCAGCTTTCTTT.

The gene calls are TRBV7-2 and TRBJ2-7, with 9 bases matching TRBD1. CDR3 size: 15 residues. J lost 6 bases, V lost 3 bases, and 9 bases had no gene match. Germline CDR1 SGHTA, CDR2 FQGNSA. The CDR3 coding sequence is TGTGCCAGCAGCTTTGGGACAGGGCGGAATGGCGAGCAGTACTTC. The encoded protein is CASSFGTGRNGEQYF.

The gene calls are TRBV6-1 and TRBJ1-1, with 7 nucleotides matching TRBD1. This CDR3 comprises 13 residues. CDR1 is MNHNS, CDR2 SASEGT, per germline. The ends lost 0 bases at V and 7 bases at J; junction bases unmatched: 2. The CDR3 region is CASSEARDSEAFF. The CDR3 DNA is TGTGCCAGCAGTGAAGCGCGGGACAGTGAAGCTTTCTTT.

The V and J genes are TRBV7-9 and TRBJ2-7; 11 nucleotides agree with TRBD1. The J segment lost 11 bases and the V segment lost 5 bases, leaving 5 bases of the junction unmatched. This CDR3 region has 12 residues. CDR1 SEHNR and CDR2 FQNEAQ come from the germline V gene (reference sequence). The CDR3 DNA sequence: TGTGCCAGCAGCCGGGGACAGGGGGTTGAGTACTTC. Its translation: CASSRGQGVEYF.

This clone was seen a handful of times. The chain couples TRBV5-1 to TRBJ2-7, with 9 bases lining up with TRBD1. The J segment lost 3 bases and the V segment lost 5 bases, leaving 9 bases of the junction unmatched. This CDR3 has 15 amino acids. The germline V gene encodes CDR1 SGHRS and CDR2 YFSETQ. The CDR3 is CASRPGQGPIYEQYF. CDR3 DNA sequence: TGCGCCAGCAGGCCGGGACAGGGTCCGATCTACGAGCAGTACTTC.

The chain recombines TRBV5-1 with TRBJ1-1; no clear D. The CDR3 extends over 12 amino acids. The V gene's germline CDR1 is SGHRS and CDR2 YFSETQ. V was shortened by 6 bases and J by 1 base, with 7 bases between the two germline ends. The CDR3 spells CASKAGNTEAFF. The CDR3 DNA sequence: TGCGCCAGCAAGGCGGGGAACACTGAAGCTTTCTTT. Full variable domain (missing parts from reference TRBV5-1 and TRBJ1-1): KAGVTQTPRYLIKTRGQQVTLSCSPISGHRSVSWYQQTPGQGLQFLFEYFSETQRNKGNFPGRFSGRQFSNSRSEMNVSTLELGDSALYLCASKAGNTEAFFGQGTRLTVV.

The chain has TRBV4-3 and TRBJ2-7, with D possibly TRBD2 on 6 matching bases. Germline V gives CDR1 LGHNA, CDR2 YSLEER. V gave up 4 bases and J gave up 1 base, with 14 bases separating them. The CDR3 contains 15 residues. The CDR3 DNA reads as TGCGCCAGCAGCCCGTCGGTTCGGGGGTCCTACGAGCAGTACTTC. Amino acids: CASSPSVRGSYEQYF.

Concerning this clone: The junction departs from germline at one end; a sequencing error may be responsible. V gene TRBV6-5 combines with J gene TRBJ1-1, with no clear D. CDR1 is MNHEY, CDR2 SVGAGI, per germline. The CDR3 extends over 11 amino acids. The CDR3 DNA reads TGTGCCAGCAGGTCAGGTTCCCTGAGGGTCTTT. Its protein product is CASRSGSLRVF.

This clone turned up a few times. The V and J genes are TRBV7-2 and TRBJ2-5, with D tentatively TRBD1 or TRBD2 (6 bases each). The CDR3 contains 16 residues. V was pared by 5 bases and J by 5 bases, with 21 bases between. The germline gives CDR1 SGHTA, CDR2 FQGNSA. Here the CDR3 DNA reads TGTGCCAGCAGCCCCGAAGAGGGGGGCGGCGGGGAGACCCAGTACTTC. Amino acids: CASSPEEGGGGETQYF.

The chain links TRBV4-3 to TRBJ2-7; D is uncertain. The CDR3 contains 15 residues. Trimming stripped 4 bases from V and 2 bases from J, with 15 bases between. The V gene's germline CDR1 is LGHNA and CDR2 YSLEER. The CDR3 bases are TGCGCCAGCAGCCGGGTGGGCGCCCCGGCCTACGAGCAGTACTTC. It yields the protein CASSRVGAPAYEQYF.

The chain uses TRBV7-9 and TRBJ2-2, with D tentatively TRBD2 (7 bases). Germline V lookup: CDR1 SEHNR, CDR2 FQNEAQ (reference sequence). CDR3 size: 18 residues. Trimming cost V 5 bases and J 6 bases, with 25 bases left between them. CDR3 in amino acids: CASSPRGRGSAVAGELFF. The CDR3, as DNA: TGTGCCAGCAGCCCCCGGGGGAGGGGGTCGGCCGTTGCCGGGGAGCTGTTTTTT. Filled out from reference TRBV7-9 and TRBJ2-2, the complete variable domain reads DTGVSQNPRHKITKRGQNVTFRCDPISEHNRLYWYRQTLGQGPEFLTYFQNEAQLEKSRLLSDRFSAERPKGSFSTLEIQRTEQGDSAMYLCASSPRGRGSAVAGELFFGEGSRLTVL.

J is TRBJ1-3 and V is TRBV7-9; no clear D. Germline CDR1 and CDR2: SEHNR and FQNEAQ (reference sequence). The CDR3 spans 14 residues. V was clipped by 1 base and J by 3 bases, with 7 bases between them. The CDR3 spells CASSLVFGGNTIYF. CDR3 coding DNA: TGTGCCAGCAGCTTAGTTTTCGGTGGAAACACCATATATTTT.

V usage is TRBV30 and J usage is TRBJ1-1; 7 bases fit TRBD1. Germline CDR1 GTSNPN, CDR2 SVGIG (reference sequence). J lost 10 bases, V lost 0 bases, and 5 bases had no gene match. The CDR3 consists of 12 residues. The CDR3 nucleotides are TGTGCCTGGAGTGTAGGGGCAGGGGGAGCTTTCTTT. This sequence encodes CAWSVGAGGAFF.

This clone has only a few counts. The chain uses TRBV28 and TRBJ1-6; D is ambiguous. CDR3 length equals 13 residues. V dropped 2 bases and J dropped 9 bases, with 8 bases sitting between them. Germline V gives CDR1 MDHEN, CDR2 SYDVKM. The CDR3 coding sequence is TGTGCCAGCAGTTTAGTGGGGATTTCACCCCTCCACTTT. Protein sequence: CASSLVGISPLHF.